The 28 T cell receptor beta chains in this list originate from one sample, sequenced in a study of CD8+CD57+ T cells in acquired aplastic anemia. The use of genomic DNA as template underpinned the TCR beta VDJ and CDR3 profiling. TCRdb itself ran the reads through MiXCR, one entry per CDR3 protein. The table lists 150,000 to 200,000 distinct CDR3 sequences, roughly 64% of them singletons. Sequenced sample: sorted CD4+, CD8+, or CD8+CD57+ T cells (not recorded which) from PBMCs. The origin of the receptors is a human donor with severe aplastic anemia or a healthy control (not recorded which).

This clonotype came up a few times. The chain couples TRBV7-9 to TRBJ2-1; D is perhaps TRBD2 (5 bases). Trimming stripped 8 bases from V and 1 base from J, with 12 bases between. CDR1 is SEHNR and CDR2 is FQNEAQ in the germline V gene (reference sequence). The length of the CDR3 is 14 residues. CDR3 amino acids: CASPGDRSYNEQFF. The CDR3 bases are TGTGCCAGCCCCGGGGATCGTTCCTACAATGAGCAGTTCTTC.

This clonotype has more than one count but fewer than ten. The CDR3: CASSYAGPSSYNEQFF. The CDR3 nucleotides are TGTGCCAGCAGCTACGCAGGTCCCAGCTCCTACAATGAGCAGTTCTTC. This chain connects TRBV7-3 to TRBJ2-1; D unresolved. V was clipped by 4 bases and J by 0 bases, with 13 bases between them. Germline V CDR1 and CDR2: SGHTA, FQGTGA. This CDR3 is 16 amino acids long.

The V and J genes are TRBV12-3 or TRBV12-4 and TRBJ1-3; possibly TRBD1 for D (5 bases). Trimming cost V 1 base and J 4 bases, with 8 bases left between them. This CDR3 is 14 amino acids long. The DNA for the CDR3 is TGTGCCAGCAGTTTAGGGACAAGGGGAAACACCATATATTTT. It is translated as CASSLGTRGNTIYF.

This CDR3 is CASSETGGENSPLHF. The CDR3 DNA follows: TGTGCCAGCAGTGAAACAGGGGGCGAAAATTCACCCCTCCACTTT. This chain uses TRBV2 with TRBJ1-6; TRBD1 matches 9 bases. Germline V gene sequence: CDR1 SNHLY, CDR2 FYNNEI. The CDR3 has 15 amino acids. V trimming: 2 bases; J trimming: 7 bases; junction bases outside the gene matches: 3.

V is TRBV7-9 and J is TRBJ2-5; possible D gene TRBD1, 5 bases. The CDR3 has 14 residues. V was trimmed by 5 bases and J by 5 bases, leaving 15 bases between them. Germline CDR1 is SEHNR and CDR2 is FQNEAQ (reference sequence). The CDR3 DNA reads TGTGCCAGCAGCCAACCGGTGCAGGGTGAGACCCAGTACTTC. This codes for CASSQPVQGETQYF.

A few counts support this clonotype. This chain joins TRBV12-3 or TRBV12-4 and TRBJ2-3; the D call may be TRBD1 or TRBD2 (6 bases each). This CDR3 comprises 17 residues. V was clipped by 6 bases and J by 4 bases, with 23 bases between them. The CDR3 DNA reads TGTGCCAGCAGGGGTGGCGGGAACTGGGGGGCTCCAGATACGCAGTATTTT. It codes for CASRGGGNWGAPDTQYF.

This clonotype was seen at least ten times. The CDR3 reads CSARTGHRYEQYF. The DNA of the CDR3 is TGCAGTGCGAGGACAGGGCACAGATACGAGCAGTACTTC. The chain couples TRBV20-1 to TRBJ2-7, with 8 bases that match TRBD1. V shed 6 bases, J shed 4 bases, and the junction held 8 bases outside the gene matches. Germline CDR1 reads DFQATT; CDR2 reads SNEGSKA (reference sequence). The CDR3 runs to 13 residues.

This chain connects TRBV29-1 to TRBJ1-5, with 11 bases identical to TRBD1. Per germline, CDR1 SQVTM and CDR2 ANQGSEA. The CDR3 sequence is 17 residues long. With 4 bases clipped from V and 1 base from J, the junction kept 9 bases outside the gene matches. The CDR3 sequence: CSVVFGQGAMSNQPQHF. CDR3 in DNA: TGCAGCGTTGTATTCGGACAGGGGGCTATGAGCAATCAGCCCCAGCATTTT.

In its sample, this clonotype was seen many times. This chain links TRBV15 with TRBJ1-1; D call uncertain. Trimming removed 0 bases at V and 7 bases at J, with 12 bases between. CDR3 length: 14 amino acids. CDR1 and CDR2 from the germline V gene are LNHNV and YYDKDF (reference sequence). In DNA form, the CDR3 reads TGTGCCACCAGCAGAGATCCCTCAGTTGATGAAGCTTTCTTT. It codes for CATSRDPSVDEAFF. The full variable domain, completed using reference TRBV15 and TRBJ1-1, is DAMVIQNPRYQVTQFGKPVTLSCSQTLNHNVMYWYQQKSSQAPKLLFHYYDKDFNNEADTPDNFQSRRPNTSFCFLDIRSPGLGDTAMYLCATSRDPSVDEAFFGQGTRLTVV.

The rearrangement joins TRBV25-1 to TRBJ1-3; TRBD1 matches 8 bases. The CDR3 length is 17 residues. Germline V lookup: CDR1 MGHDK, CDR2 SYGVNS. Trimming cost V 4 bases and J 0 bases; bases outside gene matches: 8. The CDR3, as DNA: TGTGCCAGCAGTGGGATGAACAGGGGGACCTCTGGAAACACCATATATTTT. Protein sequence: CASSGMNRGTSGNTIYF.

This clonotype has a count of ten or more. This sequence joins TRBV9 and TRBJ1-2; D call uncertain. CDR1 is SGDLS, CDR2 YYNGEE, per germline. Trimming stripped 4 bases from V and 3 bases from J, with 16 bases between. The CDR3 has 15 residues. DNA for the CDR3: TGTGCCAGCAGCCCCCTGGAGCAAAACTACTATGGCTACACCTTC. Translating gives CASSPLEQNYYGYTF. Together with reference TRBV9 and TRBJ1-2, the CDR3 gives the full variable domain: DSGVTQTPKHLITATGQRVTLRCSPRSGDLSVYWYQQSLDQGLQFLIQYYNGEERAKGNILERFSAQQFPDLHSELNLSSLELGDSALYFCASSPLEQNYYGYTFGSGTRLTVV.

The V call is TRBV15, the J call TRBJ2-7, with D unclear. V gave up 0 bases and J gave up 13 bases, with 13 bases separating them. The CDR3 is 12 amino acids. Per the germline V gene, CDR1 is LNHNV and CDR2 is YYDKDF (reference sequence). The CDR3 spells CATSRDSRAEYF. The DNA of the CDR3 is TGTGCCACCAGCAGAGATTCCCGGGCCGAATACTTC.

This clonotype turned up a few times. The chain is built from TRBV28 and TRBJ1-2; 9 nucleotides line up with TRBD1. There are 13 residues in the CDR3. Losses at the gene ends were 9 bases for V and 7 bases for J; bases not matched to a gene: 9. Germline assignment: CDR1 MDHEN and CDR2 SYDVKM. As DNA, the CDR3 is TGTGCCAGTGCCGTGGGACAGGGCGGTGGCTACACCTTC. Residues: CASAVGQGGGYTF.

The genes are TRBV2 and TRBJ2-7; D gene unclear. This CDR3 is built from 11 residues. V lost 5 bases to trimming and J lost 5 bases, with 7 bases between them. CDR1 is SNHLY, CDR2 FYNNEI, per germline. The CDR3 DNA is TGTGCCAGCAGTCTCAAGGACGAGCAGTACTTC. Protein product: CASSLKDEQYF.

The CDR3 region is CASSAGTGAGEQYF. The CDR3 bases are TGTGCCAGCAGTGCTGGGACAGGGGCGGGCGAGCAGTACTTC. The rearrangement joins TRBV2 to TRBJ2-7; 10 bases align to TRBD1. This CDR3 is 14 amino acids long. Per germline, CDR1 SNHLY and CDR2 FYNNEI. V lost 4 bases and J lost 6; bases outside the gene matches: 6.

The chain links TRBV29-1 to TRBJ1-2, with D tentatively TRBD1 (5 bases). The CDR3 length is 12 residues. CDR1 is SQVTM and CDR2 is ANQGSEA in the germline V gene. V lost 2 bases, J lost 4 bases, and 8 bases lay in between. This CDR3 reads CSVEKTAYGYTF. The CDR3 coding sequence is TGCAGCGTTGAAAAGACAGCCTATGGCTACACCTTC. Looking up the rest from reference TRBV29-1 and TRBJ1-2 gives the full variable domain: SAVISQKPSRDICQRGTSLTIQCQVDSQVTMMFWYRQQPGQSLTLIATANQGSEATYESGFVIDKFPISRPNLTFSTLTVSNMSPEDSSIYLCSVEKTAYGYTFGSGTRLTVV.

The rearrangement joins TRBV19 to TRBJ2-5; D perhaps matches TRBD2 (6 bases). Germline V gene data show CDR1 as LNHDA and CDR2 as SQIVND (reference sequence). The CDR3 is made up of 15 amino acids. V lost 1 base, J lost 2 bases, and 11 bases lay in between. CDR3 residues: CASSIVTTRQETQYF. CDR3 bases: TGTGCCAGTAGTATAGTCACGACTAGACAAGAGACCCAGTACTTC.

V usage is TRBV5-4 and J usage is TRBJ2-7; 9 bases line up with TRBD1. From germline, CDR1 is SGHNT and CDR2 YYREEE (reference sequence). This CDR3 is built from 18 residues. J gave up 4 bases and V 4 bases, and 18 bases lay outside the gene matches. In DNA form, the CDR3 reads TGTGCCAGCAGCCAAGACCGAGTCCGGGACAGGGTAGGGTACGAGCAGTACTTC. Residues: CASSQDRVRDRVGYEQYF.

V usage is TRBV20-1 and J usage is TRBJ1-6; no clear D. V shed 1 base and J shed 7 bases, with 8 bases lying between them. The germline CDR1 and CDR2 sequences are DFQATT and SNEGSKA (reference sequence). CDR3 length equals 13 residues. The CDR3 DNA is TGCAGTGCTAGAGTAGATATAAATTCACCCCTCCACTTT. Its translation: CSARVDINSPLHF.

V is TRBV7-3 and J is TRBJ2-1, with D perhaps matching TRBD2 (6 bases). V shed 2 bases and J shed 7 bases, with 12 bases lying between them. Germline CDR1 is SGHTA and CDR2 is FQGTGA. The CDR3 sequence is 14 residues long. CDR3 amino acids: CASSLLATTNEQFF. The CDR3 DNA reads as TGTGCCAGCAGCTTACTAGCGACTACAAATGAGCAGTTCTTC.

This rearrangement joins TRBV11-3 to TRBJ2-1; 9 positions agree with TRBD2. Germline loops: CDR1 SGHNT, CDR2 YENEEA. V lost 4 bases, J lost 2 bases, and 3 bases stayed unmatched. The CDR3 sequence is 15 residues long. Written as DNA, the CDR3 is TGTGCCAGCAGCTGGAGCGGGGGGACCTACAATGAGCAGTTCTTC. This codes for CASSWSGGTYNEQFF.

The count of this clonotype is one. One end of the junction fails to match germline, which may point to a read error. The chain employs TRBV10-3 and TRBJ2-1; the D gene is possibly TRBD1 (6 bases). Germline V gives CDR1 ENHRY, CDR2 SYGVKD. CDR3 length: 13 amino acids. CDR3 sequence: CAIRTAFNNEQLF. CDR3 in DNA: TGTGCCATCCGGACAGCCTTTAACAATGAGCAGCTCTTC.

This clonotype occurred many times. The chain links TRBV19 to TRBJ1-1; D not certain. V was pared by 4 bases and J by 0 bases, with 9 bases between. Germline values: CDR1 LNHDA, CDR2 SQIVND (reference sequence). The CDR3 is 14 residues long. The CDR3 is CASSTTGLNTEAFF. The CDR3 DNA sequence: TGTGCCAGTAGTACGACGGGCCTGAACACTGAAGCTTTCTTT.

V usage is TRBV9 and J usage is TRBJ2-1; D perhaps matches TRBD1 (7 bases). CDR3 length equals 16 residues. Looked up from germline, CDR1 is SGDLS and CDR2 is YYNGEE. With 4 bases removed from V and 7 bases from J, the gap between germline ends came to 21 bases. DNA for the CDR3: TGTGCCAGCAGCCCCGTGGCGCAGGGGGGTTTAAATGAGCAGTTCTTC. Translating it yields CASSPVAQGGLNEQFF.

This chain connects TRBV20-1 to TRBJ1-3; D call uncertain. The V end was cut by 1 base, the J end by 7 bases, with 11 bases between. This CDR3 is 13 amino acids long. Germline loops: CDR1 DFQATT, CDR2 SNEGSKA (reference sequence). CDR3 amino acids: CSARALAGNTIYF. CDR3 DNA sequence: TGCAGTGCTAGAGCACTAGCGGGGAACACCATATATTTT.

V is TRBV6-1 and J is TRBJ2-2; D gene uncertain. The ends were cut back, 5 bases at V and 8 bases at J, with 12 bases in the middle. Germline lookup yields CDR1 MNHNS and CDR2 SASEGT. This CDR3 region has 13 residues. Here the CDR3 reads CASSYSIQGELFF. The CDR3 DNA reads as TGTGCCAGCAGTTACTCGATACAGGGGGAGCTGTTTTTT.

The chain is built from TRBV7-9 and TRBJ2-7; D may be TRBD1 or TRBD2 (5 bases each). Trimming left V 5 bases short and J 2 bases short, with 13 bases between. From germline, CDR1 is SEHNR and CDR2 FQNEAQ (reference sequence). CDR3 size: 14 residues. CDR3: CASSLGTETYEQYF. CDR3 nucleotide sequence: TGTGCCAGCAGCCTCGGGACGGAGACCTACGAGCAGTACTTC.

The chain carries TRBV5-5 and TRBJ2-5, with D perhaps given as TRBD1 or TRBD2 (5 bases each). Germline assignment: CDR1 SGHKS and CDR2 YYEKEE (reference sequence). Trimming left V 2 bases short and J 5 bases short, with 10 bases between. This CDR3 spans 13 amino acids. CDR3 region: CASSFSGPETQYF. The CDR3 nucleotides read TGTGCCAGCAGCTTCTCGGGACCGGAGACCCAGTACTTC.